This T cell receptor (beta chain) originates from a study of ipilimumab plus nivolumab after autologous stem cell transplantation. Germline-derived CDR1 and CDR2 are LNHDA and SQIVND (reference sequence). Trimming cost V 0 bases and J 9 bases, with 9 bases left between them. CDR3 size: 13 residues. Checkpoint therapy with ipilimumab 1 mg/kg began 14 to 28 days after transplant. Patients got 3 mg/kg IV nivolumab weeks 1, 4, 7, 10, then biweekly through week 26. Measured with immunoSEQ multiplex PCR; TCRdb has only the in-frame clones, and not every one. The table lists around 3,500 clones, around 90% of them singletons.

This clonotype originated in a male donor with multiple myeloma. This sample comprised PBMCs, obtained in a trial of ipilimumab plus nivolumab as post-transplant consolidation. The chain joins TRBV19 to TRBJ2-1; D is undetermined. The CDR3 sequence is CASSIEGISEQFF. CDR3 DNA: TGTGCCAGTAGTATAGAGGGGATCAGTGAGCAGTTCTTC.